A selection of T cell receptor beta chains follows, all from one sample in a study of human T cells and chemical hapten exposure. Using its own MiXCR run on the 5' RACE reads, TCRdb lists one record per CDR3 protein. The profile covers about 110,000 distinct CDR3 sequences, with more than 15% appearing a single time and 2.5% to 3% taken by the ten largest. These receptors were obtained from a human donor in good health. Both conserved end residues are part of each CDR3. A D gene is named only where the DNA matches it firmly. Clone size is stated in some rows and not others, as once, few, many or a class when expanded.

>.|.|TRBJ1-1|TRBV4-1
CASSQLLGGGSRFGDTEAFF
TGCGCCAGCAGCCAATTGCTAGGGGGTGGGAGCCGATTTGGGGACACTGAAGCTTTCTTT
>.|.|TRBJ1-1|TRBV11-1
CASRTRGTNTEAFF
TGTGCCAGCCGCACCCGGGGGACCAACACTGAAGCTTTCTTT
>.|.|TRBJ2-6|TRBV6-5
CASSLDQGSGGANVLTF
TGTGCCAGCAGCTTAGACCAGGGTTCAGGCGGGGCCAACGTCCTGACTTTC
>few|TRBD1|TRBJ2-7|TRBV28
CASSLYRGPIEQYF
TGTGCCAGCAGTTTATACAGGGGTCCCATCGAGCAGTACTTC
>.|.|TRBJ2-6|TRBV6-6
CASTRGSGANVLTF
TGTGCCAGCACCAGGGGCTCCGGGGCCAACGTCCTGACTTTC
>many|.|TRBJ1-5|TRBV28
CASAGGINQPQHF
TGTGCCAGCGCGGGGGGCATAAATCAGCCCCAGCATTTT
>few|.|TRBJ2-3|TRBV5-1
CASSFTKGTDTQYF
TGCGCCAGCAGCTTTACCAAAGGCACAGATACGCAGTATTTT
>few|TRBD1|TRBJ2-4|TRBV15
CATSGDSKNIQYF
TGTGCCACCAGCGGGGACAGTAAAAACATTCAGTACTTC
>.|TRBD1|TRBJ1-4|TRBV3-1
CASSQDPPTGTTNEKLFF
TGTGCCAGCAGCCAAGATCCCCCGACAGGGACAACTAATGAAAAACTGTTTTTT
>.|.|TRBJ2-7|TRBV6-6
CASSYPDNHGPYEQYF
TGTGCCAGCAGTTACCCCGACAACCACGGGCCCTACGAGCAGTACTTC
>few|.|TRBJ2-1|TRBV6-5
CASSRVFYNEQFF
TGTGCCAGCAGTCGGGTATTTTACAATGAGCAGTTCTTC
>.|.|TRBJ1-4|TRBV11-2
CASSLGRGRDEKLFF
TGTGCCAGCAGCTTAGGTCGGGGACGGGATGAAAAACTGTTTTTT
>.|TRBD1|TRBJ1-1|TRBV6-5
CASRRTGGRDTEAFF
TGTGCCAGCAGGCGGACAGGGGGGAGGGACACTGAAGCTTTCTTT
>.|TRBD1|TRBJ1-1|TRBV28
CASSLRGPEAFF
TGTGCCAGCAGTTTAAGGGGGCCTGAAGCTTTCTTT
>few|.|TRBJ1-5|TRBV12-3/TRBV12-4
CASSLGRGPYQPQHF
TGTGCCAGCAGTCTGGGCAGGGGACCGTACCAGCCCCAGCATTTT
>.|TRBD1|TRBJ2-1|TRBV2
CARGTGFNEQFF
TGTGCCAGGGGGACAGGCTTCAATGAGCAGTTCTTC
>few|TRBD2|TRBJ2-1|TRBV3-1
CASSQVGGTSSGSSYNEQFF
TGTGCCAGCAGCCAAGTCGGAGGGACGTCTAGCGGGAGCTCCTACAATGAGCAGTTCTTC
>few|TRBD2|TRBJ2-1|TRBV27
CASSSIAGPSYNEQFF
TGTGCCAGCAGTTCAATAGCGGGACCCTCCTACAATGAGCAGTTCTTC
>.|TRBD2|TRBJ2-1|TRBV19
CASSIARGLASGNEQFF
TGTGCCAGTAGTATAGCCCGAGGACTAGCGTCAGGTAATGAGCAGTTCTTC
>few|.|TRBJ1-2|TRBV28
CASSLDRLMNGYTF
TGTGCCAGCAGTTTAGACAGGTTAATGAATGGCTACACCTTC
>.|.|TRBJ1-1|TRBV29-1
CSASSGVGTEAFF
TGCAGCGCCAGTTCCGGGGTGGGCACTGAAGCTTTCTTT
>few|.|TRBJ2-7|TRBV5-1
CASSLLPLSYEQYF
TGCGCCAGCAGCTTGCTACCCCTCTCCTACGAGCAGTACTTC
>.|TRBD2|TRBJ2-1|TRBV27
CASSDSGLAGGPLYNEQFF
TGTGCCAGCAGTGACTCGGGACTAGCGGGGGGGCCCCTATACAATGAGCAGTTCTTC
>few|.|TRBJ2-3|TRBV6-5
CASSPTPGGGTDTQYF
TGTGCCAGCAGTCCTACTCCCGGGGGTGGCACAGATACGCAGTATTTT
>few|TRBD2|TRBJ2-7|TRBV4-1
CASSLSLGLAGEEQYF
TGCGCCAGCAGCCTCTCCTTGGGACTAGCGGGAGAGGAGCAGTACTTC
>.|.|TRBJ2-3|TRBV7-2
CASSLGRDSLDTQYF
TGTGCCAGCAGCTTAGGCCGGGACTCTCTAGATACGCAGTATTTT
>.|.|TRBJ2-7|TRBV13
CASSLGRGTYEQYF
TGTGCCAGCAGCTTAGGTAGGGGCACCTACGAGCAGTACTTC
>few|TRBD1|TRBJ1-2|TRBV28
CASTRGQTGYTF
TGTGCCAGCACAAGGGGGCAAACTGGCTACACCTTC
>.|TRBD1|TRBJ1-2|TRBV27
CASSHGTGSLYGYTF
TGTGCCAGCAGTCATGGGACAGGGTCCCTCTATGGCTACACCTTC